One sample yielded the 18 T cell receptor beta chains listed below, sequenced in a study of T cell repertoires in cytomegalovirus infection. One entry per CDR3 protein, called by TCRdb with MiXCR from the reads. This table holds roughly 200,000 distinct CDR3 sequences, approximately 18% found once. The source material was CD8+ T cells from PBMCs. These receptors originate from a human donor in good health (CMV status not recorded). Some clones in this sample may be carry-over from other donors' samples.

This clonotype was counted a few times. This chain uses TRBV7-9 with TRBJ2-1; D perhaps matches TRBD1 (5 bases). This CDR3 is built from 12 residues. The ends were cut back, 6 bases at V and 8 bases at J, with 11 bases in the middle. Per germline, CDR1 SEHNR and CDR2 FQNEAQ (reference sequence). For the CDR3, the DNA is TGTGCCAGCAGGTTTCAAGGGGATGAGCAGTTCTTC. This translates into CASRFQGDEQFF.

This clonotype turned up a few times. The rearrangement joins TRBV7-9 to TRBJ2-7, with a weak D call TRBD2 (6 bases). V lost 1 base to trimming and J lost 2 bases, with 15 bases between them. This CDR3 has 16 residues. The V gene's germline CDR1 is SEHNR and CDR2 FQNEAQ (reference sequence). Written as DNA, the CDR3 is TGTGCCAGCAGCTTAGGGGGGGACGTTTCAGCCTACGAGCAGTACTTC. Encoded protein: CASSLGGDVSAYEQYF.

This chain joins TRBV20-1 and TRBJ1-1, with 9 bases fitting TRBD1. In germline, CDR1 is DFQATT, CDR2 SNEGSKA (reference sequence). The CDR3 sequence is 14 residues long. V lost 0 bases and J lost 6; bases outside the gene matches: 5. The CDR3 loop reads CSARDGQGRSEAFF. The CDR3 DNA follows: TGCAGTGCTAGAGACGGACAGGGGAGGTCTGAAGCTTTCTTT.

DNA of the CDR3: TGTGCCAGCAGCATACAGGGGCGGGAGCAGTACTTC. Amino acid sequence: CASSIQGREQYF. The V and J genes are TRBV5-4 and TRBJ2-7; 7 bases align to TRBD1. After removal of 4 bases from V and 7 bases from J, the junction contained 5 bases not matched to a gene. Germline V CDR1 and CDR2: SGHNT, YYREEE (reference sequence). This CDR3 region has 12 residues.

J is TRBJ1-2 and V is TRBV29-1; 7 bases are shared with TRBD1. Unmatched junction bases numbered 18, after V lost 7 bases and J lost 7 bases. This CDR3 has 15 amino acids. Germline lookup yields CDR1 SQVTM and CDR2 ANQGSEA. This CDR3 reads CSADVFGTDFAGYTF. In DNA form, the CDR3 reads TGCAGCGCCGACGTTTTTGGGACAGACTTCGCTGGCTACACCTTC.

The chain couples TRBV7-2 to TRBJ2-1; no reliable D call. Looked up from germline, CDR1 is SGHTA and CDR2 is FQGNSA. Between the trimmed V and J ends, which lost 3 bases and 8 bases, there was a span of 8 bases. CDR3 length equals 12 residues. CDR3 in DNA: TGTGCCAGCAGCTTTGATGGGTATGAGCAGTTCTTC. Its protein is CASSFDGYEQFF.

This clonotype was counted only a few times. V and J are TRBV7-6 and TRBJ1-4; D call uncertain. The V end lost 0 bases, the J end lost 7 bases, and 15 bases lay between the germline ends. CDR1 is SGHVS and CDR2 is FNYEAQ in the germline V gene. The CDR3 loop spans 16 amino acids. The CDR3 region is CASSLAQKGLGEKLFF. The CDR3 DNA is TGTGCCAGCAGCTTAGCGCAAAAGGGCCTTGGTGAAAAACTGTTTTTT.

The V gene is TRBV7-2, the J gene TRBJ1-2; D gene unclear. V gave up 0 bases and J gave up 0 bases, with 8 bases separating them. Germline CDR1 SGHTA, CDR2 FQGNSA. The CDR3 length is 15 residues. The CDR3 nucleotides are TGTGCCAGCAGCTTAGCGGACGGTTCTAACTATGGCTACACCTTC. Translation gives CASSLADGSNYGYTF.

This rearrangement joins TRBV7-2 to TRBJ1-6; TRBD1 might be the D (6 bases). Germline CDR1 and CDR2: SGHTA and FQGNSA. Trimming took 1 base from V and 2 from J, leaving 15 bases between them. This CDR3 has 18 residues. The CDR3 is CASSLVSGDDPYNSPLHF. The DNA of the CDR3 is TGTGCCAGCAGCTTAGTGTCAGGGGACGATCCCTATAATTCACCCCTCCACTTT.

The chain recombines TRBV6-2 or TRBV6-3 with TRBJ1-1; D may be TRBD1 (5 bases). Trimming pared 6 bases from V and 4 bases from J, leaving 15 bases between. This CDR3 has 14 residues. Looked up from germline, CDR1 is MNHEY and CDR2 is SVGEGT. CDR3 sequence (DNA): TGTGCCAGCAGACTTCAGGGATTGGGCACTGAAGCTTTCTTT. Translation gives CASRLQGLGTEAFF.

This chain connects TRBV6-5 to TRBJ1-1; a weak D match, TRBD1 (5 bases). Germline assignment: CDR1 MNHEY and CDR2 SVGAGI. The CDR3 extends over 17 amino acids. V was cut by 2 bases and J by 6 bases, with 22 bases left in between. Here the CDR3 reads CASSYGIAAQGVAEAFF. CDR3 sequence (DNA): TGTGCCAGCAGTTACGGGATAGCAGCCCAGGGAGTAGCTGAAGCTTTCTTT.

This clonotype was detected a few times. The rearrangement uses TRBV7-2 and TRBJ1-1; D gene uncertain. Trimming removed 3 bases at V and 0 bases at J, with 20 bases between. The CDR3 spans 18 residues. In germline, CDR1 is SGHTA, CDR2 FQGNSA. The CDR3 loop is CASSFEWGYKRVNTEAFF. Here the CDR3 DNA reads TGTGCCAGCAGCTTTGAGTGGGGTTACAAGAGAGTGAACACTGAAGCTTTCTTT.

In this sample, this clonotype turned up many times. V usage is TRBV7-2 and J usage is TRBJ1-2, with 8 bases that match TRBD1. The CDR3 sequence is 16 residues long. CDR1 is SGHTA, CDR2 FQGNSA, per germline. The V gene end was trimmed by 2 bases and the J gene end by 5 bases; junction bases not matched to a gene: 10. The CDR3 DNA reads TGTGCCAGCAGCTTACTAGCGACAGGGGCGAATTATGGCTACACCTTC. Translated: CASSLLATGANYGYTF.

This clonotype turned up a few times. The rearrangement joins TRBV12-5 to TRBJ2-1; D is unresolved. Germline CDR1 and CDR2: LGHNT and FRNRAP. This CDR3 is built from 13 residues. V was pared by 7 bases and J by 2 bases, with 9 bases between. CDR3 residues: CASAINAYNEQFF. CDR3 in DNA: TGTGCTAGTGCCATTAATGCCTACAATGAGCAGTTCTTC.

This rearrangement joins TRBV23-1 to TRBJ2-7; the match to TRBD1 covers 7 bases. TRBV23-1 is given ORF status, its function remaining uncertain. The J segment lost 5 bases and the V segment lost 6 bases, leaving 16 bases of the junction unmatched. CDR3 length: 16 residues. In DNA, the CDR3 is TGCGCCAGCAGCCATAGGGGCTTAACAGGGGACCACGAGCAGTACTTC. Its protein is CASSHRGLTGDHEQYF.

This clonotype was picked up a small number of times. The V gene is TRBV7-2, the J gene TRBJ1-3, with a tentative D call TRBD1 (6 bases). This CDR3 spans 15 amino acids. CDR1 and CDR2 from the germline V gene are SGHTA and FQGNSA. Trimming left V 6 bases short and J 4 bases short, with 16 bases between. The CDR3 here is CASSWGQSLGNTIYF. The CDR3 DNA sequence: TGTGCCAGCAGTTGGGGACAAAGCCTCGGAAACACCATATATTTT.

This clonotype was counted only a few times. This rearrangement joins TRBV10-3 to TRBJ2-7, with 7 positions matching TRBD2. The germline gives CDR1 ENHRY, CDR2 SYGVKD. V lost 2 bases and J lost 4; bases outside the gene matches: 5. The CDR3 has 14 amino acids. The CDR3 spells CAISEPGGLYEQYF. In DNA, the CDR3 is TGTGCCATCAGTGAGCCCGGGGGGTTATACGAGCAGTACTTC.

This clonotype was seen only a few times. V usage is TRBV6-2 or TRBV6-3 and J usage is TRBJ1-1; a possible D gene is TRBD1 (6 bases). V lost 5 bases to trimming and J lost 3 bases, with 19 bases between them. This CDR3 is 16 amino acids long. Germline lookup yields CDR1 MNHEY and CDR2 SVGEGT. CDR3 residues: CASSPPPGGVDTEAFF. CDR3 in DNA: TGTGCCAGCAGTCCTCCGCCCGGGGGCGTCGACACTGAAGCTTTCTTT.